The clone carrying this T cell receptor beta chain was counted ten times or more. Its matching antigen is unknown. Previously, flow cytometry had revealed CD8+CD57+ cell expansion in the patients chosen for sequencing. The patients all had a severe acquired aplastic anemia diagnosis. Trimming removed 5 bases from V and 0 bases from J, with 22 bases in between. Germline CDR1 and CDR2: SEHNR and FQNEAQ (reference sequence). This CDR3 contains 18 residues. Genomic DNA provided the template from which TCR beta VDJ and CDR3 profiles were obtained. TCRdb used MiXCR to reprocess the reads, holding one entry per CDR3 protein. Among 200,000 or so distinct CDR3 sequences listed, under 50% were seen once. The data stem from a study of CD8+CD57+ T cells in acquired aplastic anemia. Study context: Yields of DNA that came from sorted CD4+ and CD8+ cells averaged roughly 3 ug. Overall study findings and caveats: Patients and controls shared over 25 CD8+ CDR3 sequences.

What was sequenced was sorted CD4+, CD8+, or CD8+CD57+ T cells (not recorded which) from PBMCs. The chain has TRBV7-9 and TRBJ1-2, with D possibly matching TRBD1 (6 bases). This TCR was recovered from a human donor with aplastic anemia. The CDR3 nucleotides read TGTGCCAGCAGCCTCGGACAGATACATACCGATTCTAACTATGGCTACACCTTC. Translation gives CASSLGQIHTDSNYGYTF.